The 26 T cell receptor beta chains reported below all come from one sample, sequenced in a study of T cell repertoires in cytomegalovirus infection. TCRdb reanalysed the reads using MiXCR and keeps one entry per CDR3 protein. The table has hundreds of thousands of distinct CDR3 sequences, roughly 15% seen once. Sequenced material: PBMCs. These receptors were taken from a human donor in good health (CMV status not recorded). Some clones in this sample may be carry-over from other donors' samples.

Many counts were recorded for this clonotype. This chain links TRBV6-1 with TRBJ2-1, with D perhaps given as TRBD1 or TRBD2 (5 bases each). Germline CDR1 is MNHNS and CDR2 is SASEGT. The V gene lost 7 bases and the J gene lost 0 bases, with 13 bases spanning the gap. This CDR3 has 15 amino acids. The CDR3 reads CASKGTMSSYNEQFF. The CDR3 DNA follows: TGTGCCAGCAAAGGGACGATGAGCTCCTACAATGAGCAGTTCTTC.

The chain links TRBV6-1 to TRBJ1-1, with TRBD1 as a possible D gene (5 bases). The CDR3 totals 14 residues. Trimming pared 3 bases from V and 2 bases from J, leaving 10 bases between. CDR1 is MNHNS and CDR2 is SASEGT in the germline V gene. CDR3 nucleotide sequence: TGTGCCAGCAGTGAGACAGCTGCCAACACTGAAGCTTTCTTT. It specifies CASSETAANTEAFF.

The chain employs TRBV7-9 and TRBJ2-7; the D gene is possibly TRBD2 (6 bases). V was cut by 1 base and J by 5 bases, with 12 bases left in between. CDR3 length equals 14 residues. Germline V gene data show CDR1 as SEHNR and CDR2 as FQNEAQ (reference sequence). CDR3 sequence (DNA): TGTGCCAGCAGCTTAGTAGGCGGGGTGGACGAGCAGTACTTC. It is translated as CASSLVGGVDEQYF.

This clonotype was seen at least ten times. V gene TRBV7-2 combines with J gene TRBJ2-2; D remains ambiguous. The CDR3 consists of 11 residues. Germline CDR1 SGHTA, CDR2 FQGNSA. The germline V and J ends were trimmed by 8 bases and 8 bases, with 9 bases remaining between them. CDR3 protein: CASHSLGELFF. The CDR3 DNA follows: TGTGCCAGCCATAGCCTGGGGGAGCTGTTTTTT.

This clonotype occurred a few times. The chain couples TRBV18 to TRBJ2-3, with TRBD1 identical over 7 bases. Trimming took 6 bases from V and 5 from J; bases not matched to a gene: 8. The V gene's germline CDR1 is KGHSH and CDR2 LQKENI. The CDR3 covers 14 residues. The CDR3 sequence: CASSGTVMQDTQYF. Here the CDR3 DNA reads TGTGCCAGCTCCGGGACAGTTATGCAAGATACGCAGTATTTT.

CDR3 DNA: TGTGCCAGCAGTTACCCCGACAGCCCCTTTGCAACTAATGAAAAACTGTTTTTT. Its translation is CASSYPDSPFATNEKLFF. This chain links TRBV6-5 with TRBJ1-4, with TRBD1 as a possible D gene (5 bases). V dropped 2 bases and J dropped 0 bases, with 16 bases sitting between them. The germline CDR1 and CDR2 sequences are MNHEY and SVGAGI. This CDR3 has 18 residues.

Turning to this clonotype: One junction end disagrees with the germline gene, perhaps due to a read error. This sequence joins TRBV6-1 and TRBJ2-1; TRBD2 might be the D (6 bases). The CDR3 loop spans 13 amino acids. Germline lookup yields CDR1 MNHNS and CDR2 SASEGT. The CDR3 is CASSPQFGGWSLF. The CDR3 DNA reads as TGTGCCAGCAGTCCCCAATTCGGGGGTTGGTCGCTCTTC.

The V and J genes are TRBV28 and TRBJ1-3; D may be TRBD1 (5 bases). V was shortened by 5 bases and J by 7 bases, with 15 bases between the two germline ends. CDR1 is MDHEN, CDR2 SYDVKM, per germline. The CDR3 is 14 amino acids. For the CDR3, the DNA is TGTGCCAGCAGTCTGGACACCGGGGGGAACACCATATATTTT. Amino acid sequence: CASSLDTGGNTIYF.

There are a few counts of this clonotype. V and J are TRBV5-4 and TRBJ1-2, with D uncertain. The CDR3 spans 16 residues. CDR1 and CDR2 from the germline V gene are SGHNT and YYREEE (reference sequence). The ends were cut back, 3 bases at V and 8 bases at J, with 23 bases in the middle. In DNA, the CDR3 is TGTGCCAGCAGCTCGAGACGCGAGCGCGCCGATTGGGGCTACACCTTC. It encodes CASSSRRERADWGYTF.

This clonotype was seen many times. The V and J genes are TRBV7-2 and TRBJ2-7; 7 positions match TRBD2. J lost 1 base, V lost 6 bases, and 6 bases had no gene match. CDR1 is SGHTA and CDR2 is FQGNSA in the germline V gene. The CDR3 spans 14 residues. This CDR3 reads CASSFGGGSYEQYF. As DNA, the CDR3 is TGTGCCAGCAGTTTTGGGGGGGGTTCCTACGAGCAGTACTTC.

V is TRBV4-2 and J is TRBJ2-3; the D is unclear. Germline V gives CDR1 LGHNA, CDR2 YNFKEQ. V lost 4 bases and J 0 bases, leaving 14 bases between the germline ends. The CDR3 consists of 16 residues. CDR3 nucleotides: TGTGCCAGCAGCCTATCCCGGCAGGCTAGCACAGATACGCAGTATTTT. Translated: CASSLSRQASTDTQYF.

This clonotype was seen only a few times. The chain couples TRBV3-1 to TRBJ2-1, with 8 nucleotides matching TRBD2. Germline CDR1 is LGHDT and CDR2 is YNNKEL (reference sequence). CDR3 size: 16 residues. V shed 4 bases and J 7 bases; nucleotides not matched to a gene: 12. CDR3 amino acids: CASSPLAGLLSNEQFF. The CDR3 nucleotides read TGTGCCAGCAGCCCCTTAGCGGGGTTACTCTCAAATGAGCAGTTCTTC.

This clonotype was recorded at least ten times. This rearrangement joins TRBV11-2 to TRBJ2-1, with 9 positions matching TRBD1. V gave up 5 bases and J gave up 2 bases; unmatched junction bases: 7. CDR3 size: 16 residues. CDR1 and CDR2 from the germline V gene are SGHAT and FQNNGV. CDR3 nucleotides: TGTGCCAGCAGCGTCGACCGGGACAGGGCCTACAATGAGCAGTTCTTC. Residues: CASSVDRDRAYNEQFF.

CDR3 protein: CASRTRQDNYGYTF. As DNA, the CDR3 is TGTGCCAGCAGAACCCGACAGGACAACTATGGCTACACCTTC. V gene TRBV7-2 combines with J gene TRBJ1-2, with D perhaps matching TRBD1 (6 bases). The CDR3 loop spans 14 amino acids. Germline V gives CDR1 SGHTA, CDR2 FQGNSA. V lost 6 bases and J lost 2, with 13 bases in between.

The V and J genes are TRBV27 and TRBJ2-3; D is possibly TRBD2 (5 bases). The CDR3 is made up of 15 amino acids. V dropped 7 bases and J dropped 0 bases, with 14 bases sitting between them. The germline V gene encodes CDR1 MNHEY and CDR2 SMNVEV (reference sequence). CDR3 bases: TGTGCCAGCATCCCAGCGGCCGCTAGCACAGATACGCAGTATTTT. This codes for CASIPAAASTDTQYF.

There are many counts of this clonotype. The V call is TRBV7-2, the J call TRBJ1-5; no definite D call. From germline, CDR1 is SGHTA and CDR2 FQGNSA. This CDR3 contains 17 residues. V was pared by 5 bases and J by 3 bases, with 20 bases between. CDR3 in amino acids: CASSARWGDGLNQPQHF. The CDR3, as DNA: TGTGCCAGCAGCGCGCGGTGGGGAGATGGGCTCAATCAGCCCCAGCATTTT.

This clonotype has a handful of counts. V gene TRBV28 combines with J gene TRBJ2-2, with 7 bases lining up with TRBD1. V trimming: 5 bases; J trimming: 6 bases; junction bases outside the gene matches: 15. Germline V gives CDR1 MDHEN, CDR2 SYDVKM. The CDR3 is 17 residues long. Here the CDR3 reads CASSIPQGGALAGELFF. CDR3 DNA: TGTGCCAGCAGTATACCCCAAGGGGGCGCTTTGGCCGGGGAGCTGTTTTTT.

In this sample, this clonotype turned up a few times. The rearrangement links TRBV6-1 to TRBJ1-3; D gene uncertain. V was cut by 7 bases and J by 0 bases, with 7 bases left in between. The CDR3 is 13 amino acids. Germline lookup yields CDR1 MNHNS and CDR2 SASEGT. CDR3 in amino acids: CASINYSGNTIYF. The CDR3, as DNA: TGTGCCAGCATTAATTACTCTGGAAACACCATATATTTT.

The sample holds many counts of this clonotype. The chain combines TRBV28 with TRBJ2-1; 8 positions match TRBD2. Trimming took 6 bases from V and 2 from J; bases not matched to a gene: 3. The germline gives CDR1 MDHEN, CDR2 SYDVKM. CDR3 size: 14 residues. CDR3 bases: TGTGCCAGCAGCCCAGCGGGGGCCTACAATGAGCAGTTCTTC. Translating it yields CASSPAGAYNEQFF.

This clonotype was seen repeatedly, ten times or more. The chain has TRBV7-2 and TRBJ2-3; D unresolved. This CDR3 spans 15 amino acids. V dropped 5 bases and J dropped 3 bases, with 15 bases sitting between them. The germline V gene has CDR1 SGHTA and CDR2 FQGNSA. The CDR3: CASSTSLGWTDTQYF. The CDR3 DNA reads TGTGCCAGCAGCACCAGTTTAGGGTGGACAGATACGCAGTATTTT.

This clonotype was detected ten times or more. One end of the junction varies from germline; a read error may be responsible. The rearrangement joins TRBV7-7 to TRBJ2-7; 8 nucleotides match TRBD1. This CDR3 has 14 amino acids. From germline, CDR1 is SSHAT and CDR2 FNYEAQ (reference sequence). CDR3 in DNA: TGTGCTAGCAGCTCCGGACAGGGCTCCTACGAGCAGTACTTC. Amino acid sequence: CASSSGQGSYEQYF.

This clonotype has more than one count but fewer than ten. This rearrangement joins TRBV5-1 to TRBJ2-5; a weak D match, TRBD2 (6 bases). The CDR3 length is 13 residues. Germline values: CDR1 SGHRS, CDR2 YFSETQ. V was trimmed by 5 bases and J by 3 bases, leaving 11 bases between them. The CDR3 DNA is TGCGCCAGCAGGACCAGGAGGGAAGAGACCCAGTACTTC. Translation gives CASRTRREETQYF.

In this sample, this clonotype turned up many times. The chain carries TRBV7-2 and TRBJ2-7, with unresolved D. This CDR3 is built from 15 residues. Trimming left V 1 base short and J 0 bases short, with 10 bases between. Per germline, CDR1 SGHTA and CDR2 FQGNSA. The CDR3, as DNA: TGTGCCAGCAGCTTAGGGGCAGTCGCCTCCTACGAGCAGTACTTC. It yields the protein CASSLGAVASYEQYF.

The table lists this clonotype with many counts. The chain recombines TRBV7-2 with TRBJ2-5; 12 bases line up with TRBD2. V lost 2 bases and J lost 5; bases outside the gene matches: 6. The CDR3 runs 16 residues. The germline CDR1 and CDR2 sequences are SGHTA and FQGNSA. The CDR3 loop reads CASSLTGLAGGETQYF. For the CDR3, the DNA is TGTGCCAGCAGCTTAACGGGACTAGCGGGCGGCGAGACCCAGTACTTC.

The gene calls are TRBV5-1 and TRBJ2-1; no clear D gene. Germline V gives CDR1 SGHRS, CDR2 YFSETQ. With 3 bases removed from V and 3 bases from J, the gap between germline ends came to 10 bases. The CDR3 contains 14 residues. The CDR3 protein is CASSSQTYYNEQFF. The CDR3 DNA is TGCGCCAGCAGCTCCCAGACCTACTACAATGAGCAGTTCTTC.

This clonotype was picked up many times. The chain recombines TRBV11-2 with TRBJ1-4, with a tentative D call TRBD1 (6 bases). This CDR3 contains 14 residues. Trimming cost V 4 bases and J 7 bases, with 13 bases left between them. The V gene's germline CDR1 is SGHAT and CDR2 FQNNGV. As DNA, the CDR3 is TGTGCCAGCAGCTCGGACAGACTGATTGAAAAACTGTTTTTT. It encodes CASSSDRLIEKLFF.